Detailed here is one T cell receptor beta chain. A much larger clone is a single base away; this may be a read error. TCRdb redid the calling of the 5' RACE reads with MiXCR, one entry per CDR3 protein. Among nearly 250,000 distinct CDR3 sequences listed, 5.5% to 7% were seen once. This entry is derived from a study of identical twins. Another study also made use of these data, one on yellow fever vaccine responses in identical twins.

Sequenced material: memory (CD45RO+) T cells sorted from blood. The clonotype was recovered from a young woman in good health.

CDR3 region: CASTPGAEAFF. The CDR3 nucleotides are TGTGCCTCCACCCCGGGAGCCGAAGCTTTCTTT. The chain uses TRBV12-3 or TRBV12-4 and TRBJ1-1; D ambiguous. Between the trimmed V and J ends, which lost 11 bases and 8 bases, there was a span of 15 bases. The CDR3 loop spans 11 amino acids.